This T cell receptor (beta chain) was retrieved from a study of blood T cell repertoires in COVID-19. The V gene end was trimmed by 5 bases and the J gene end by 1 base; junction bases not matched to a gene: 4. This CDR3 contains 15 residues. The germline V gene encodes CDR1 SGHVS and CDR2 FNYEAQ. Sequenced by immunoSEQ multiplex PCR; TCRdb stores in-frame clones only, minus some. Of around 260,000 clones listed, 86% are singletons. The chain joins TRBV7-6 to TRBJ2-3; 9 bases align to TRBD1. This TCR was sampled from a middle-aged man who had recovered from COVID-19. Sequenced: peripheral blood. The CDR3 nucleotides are TGTGCCAGCAGCCCGGGGACAGGGCGCACAGATACGCAGTATTTT. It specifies CASSPGTGRTDTQYF.